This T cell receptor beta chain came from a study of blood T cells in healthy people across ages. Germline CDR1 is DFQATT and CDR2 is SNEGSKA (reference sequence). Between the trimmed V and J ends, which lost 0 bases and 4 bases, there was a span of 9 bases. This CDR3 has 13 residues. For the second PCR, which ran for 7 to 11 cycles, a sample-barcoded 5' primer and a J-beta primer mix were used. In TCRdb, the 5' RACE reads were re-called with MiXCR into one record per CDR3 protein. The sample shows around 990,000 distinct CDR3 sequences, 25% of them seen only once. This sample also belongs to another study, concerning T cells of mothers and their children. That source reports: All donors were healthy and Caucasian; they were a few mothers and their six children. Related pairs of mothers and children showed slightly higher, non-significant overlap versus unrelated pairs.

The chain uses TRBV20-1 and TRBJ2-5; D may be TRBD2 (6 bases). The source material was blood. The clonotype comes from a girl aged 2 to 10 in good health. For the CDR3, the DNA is TGCAGTGCTAGAGATCGCGGGGTAGAGACCCAGTACTTC. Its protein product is CSARDRGVETQYF.